This T cell receptor beta chain was recorded in a study of blood T cell repertoires in COVID-19. Measured with immunoSEQ multiplex PCR; TCRdb has only the in-frame clones, and not every one. This table has around 200,000 clones, roughly 85% appearing once. This clonotype was sampled from a woman older than 75 with acute or convalescent COVID-19. Sequenced sample: peripheral blood.

CDR3 sequence: CASSLAPTTEQYF. The CDR3 region has the DNA TGTGCCAGCAGTTTGGCCCCCACCACGGAGCAGTACTTC. This chain connects TRBV6-2 or TRBV6-3 to TRBJ2-7; D remains ambiguous. This CDR3 has 13 amino acids. V was trimmed by 4 bases and J by 7 bases, leaving 14 bases between them. Germline V lookup: CDR1 MNHEY, CDR2 SVGEGT.